This T cell receptor beta chain was identified during a study of CD8 T cells in ankylosing spondylitis. Study observations and caveats: Ankylosing spondylitis blood appeared to carry a characteristic TCR beta motif of roughly eight highly homologous variants. The disease-linked clones had a CD8+ phenotype and low blood frequencies.

This clonotype was observed a handful of times. Its cognate antigen is unknown. TCRdb fed the 5' RACE reads into MiXCR, producing one record per CDR3 protein. The sample shows around 540,000 distinct CDR3 sequences, over 9.5% of them seen only once. The sequenced sample consisted of blood, either unsorted or a sorted T cell fraction (not recorded which). This receptor was obtained from a male donor with ankylosing spondylitis.

The CDR3, as DNA: TGTGCCACCAGCGTAAACCCCCAGCGGGAGGGCCCTTGGGAGACCCAGTACTTC. The encoded protein is CATSVNPQREGPWETQYF. This chain links TRBV15 with TRBJ2-5; 10 bases agree with TRBD2. The CDR3 consists of 18 residues. J lost 5 bases, V lost 5 bases, and 17 bases had no gene match. CDR1 LNHNV and CDR2 YYDKDF come from the germline V gene (reference sequence).